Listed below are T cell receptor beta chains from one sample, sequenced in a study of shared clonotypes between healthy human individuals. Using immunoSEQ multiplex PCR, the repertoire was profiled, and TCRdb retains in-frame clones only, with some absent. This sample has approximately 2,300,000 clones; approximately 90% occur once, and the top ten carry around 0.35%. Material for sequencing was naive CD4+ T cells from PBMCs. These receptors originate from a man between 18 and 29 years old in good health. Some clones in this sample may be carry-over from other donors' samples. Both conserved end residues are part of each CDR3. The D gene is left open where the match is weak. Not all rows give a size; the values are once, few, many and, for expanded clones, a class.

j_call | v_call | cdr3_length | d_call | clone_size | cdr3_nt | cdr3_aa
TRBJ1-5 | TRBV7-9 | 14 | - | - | TGTGCCAGCAGCCCCTCTTCAGGGGACCAGCCCCAGCATTTT | CASSPSSGDQPQHF
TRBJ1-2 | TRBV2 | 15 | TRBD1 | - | TGTGCCAGCAACCTAGACAGGGGGCAGATCTATGGCTACACCTTC | CASNLDRGQIYGYTF
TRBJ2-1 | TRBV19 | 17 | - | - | TGTGCCAGTAGTATAGATCGGAGGCAGGGGGGGCCCAATGAGCAGTTCTTC | CASSIDRRQGGPNEQFF
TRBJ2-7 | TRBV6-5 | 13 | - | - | TGTGCCAGCAGTTACTCTGGCGGAGCAAAACAGTACTTC | CASSYSGGAKQYF
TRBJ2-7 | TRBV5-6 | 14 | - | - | TGTGCCAGCAGCTTAGTCCAGGGGACCTACGAGCAGTACTTC | CASSLVQGTYEQYF
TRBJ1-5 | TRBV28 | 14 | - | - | TGTGCCAGCAGTTTGTTATCAGGGTACCAGCCCCAGCATTTT | CASSLLSGYQPQHF
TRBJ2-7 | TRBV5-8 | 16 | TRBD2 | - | TGTGCCAGCAGCTTCCCACTAGCGGGAGTCCCCTACGAGCAGTACTTC | CASSFPLAGVPYEQYF
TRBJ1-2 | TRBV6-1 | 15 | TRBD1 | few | TGTGCCAGCAGTGAATATCAGGGGGTAGTGAAGGGCTACACCTTC | CASSEYQGVVKGYTF
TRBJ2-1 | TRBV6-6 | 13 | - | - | TGTGCCAGCAGTTACACTAGTGTCAATGAGCAGTTCTTC | CASSYTSVNEQFF
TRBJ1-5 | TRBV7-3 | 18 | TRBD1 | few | TGTGCCAGCAGTAGCCCGGGAGGCAGGGGGCCCTCCGATCAGCCCCAGCATTTT | CASSSPGGRGPSDQPQHF
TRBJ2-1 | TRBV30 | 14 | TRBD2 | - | TGTGCCTGGAAGCGGGGCAGCTCCTACAATGAGCAGTTCTTC | CAWKRGSSYNEQFF
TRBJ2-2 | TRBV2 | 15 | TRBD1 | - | TGTGCCAGCACCTGGGACAGGAAGGTATCCGGGGAGCTGTTTTTT | CASTWDRKVSGELFF